This T cell receptor (beta chain) was recovered during a study of T cell repertoires in cytomegalovirus infection. Whole-study context: Through public TCR beta signatures, both CMV infection and matching HLA type were indicated. Notes on the study in general: Cumulative frequency of public TCR beta families picked out carriers of CMV plus the relevant HLA. Clonotypes of TCR beta that were HLA-C-restricted and CMV-specific dominated the ex vivo response.

This clonotype was picked up a small number of times. The antigen is undetermined. One entry per CDR3 protein results from TCRdb running MiXCR on the reads. Of about 260,000 distinct CDR3 sequences listed, around 15% are singletons. Germline assignment: CDR1 LNHNV and CDR2 YYDKDF (reference sequence). Trimming took off 1 base at V and 3 bases at J, with 10 bases between the two ends. The CDR3 is 14 amino acids. Sequenced sample: PBMCs. V is TRBV15 and J is TRBJ2-7, with a weak D call TRBD2 (6 bases). The receptor comes from a human donor in good health (CMV status not recorded). Some clones in this sample may be carry-over from other donors' samples. The CDR3 loop is CATSRVGGNYEQYF. In DNA form, the CDR3 reads TGTGCCACCAGCAGAGTTGGAGGGAACTACGAGCAGTACTTC.